This TCR beta chain stems from a study of blood T cells in healthy people across ages. General study results and limits: Considered underestimates were the diversity estimates obtained from one million T cells.

CDR3 length: 17 residues. Germline V gene sequence: CDR1 MGHRA, CDR2 YSYEKL. J was trimmed by 2 bases and V by 5 bases; bases with no gene match: 8. PCR was performed a second time for 7 to 11 cycles using a sample-barcoded 5' primer and a J-beta primer mix. The authors tagged each cDNA molecule using a template-switch adaptor with 12 random nucleotides. Each CDR3 protein is one row after TCRdb ran MiXCR on the 5' RACE reads. This table has about 930,000 distinct CDR3 sequences, about 27% appearing once. This clonotype was detected only a few times. Antigen specificity is unknown. The sample was also reused in another study, on T cells of mothers and their children. That paper notes: The study recruited a few healthy Caucasian mothers and their six children as donors. Each child contributed 2.5 million to 3.5 million TCR beta CDR3 reads, while each mother contributed over 8 million.

The chain employs TRBV4-1 and TRBJ2-1; 11 nucleotides line up with TRBD1. The clonotype comes from a woman aged 40-49 years in good health. The specimen was blood. The CDR3 region is CASSGRTGGAPYNEQFF. Here the CDR3 DNA reads TGCGCCAGCAGCGGGCGGACAGGGGGCGCCCCCTACAATGAGCAGTTCTTC.